Shown below are 31 T cell receptor beta chains from a single sample sequenced in a study of neurological immune-mediated disorders. TCRdb ran MiXCR on the 5' RACE reads and lists one entry per CDR3 protein. Of 35,000 to 50,000 distinct CDR3 sequences in the sample, about 14% were seen once. Sequenced input: CD4+ T cells from blood. These receptors all stem from a woman aged 60-70 years with HTLV-1-associated myelopathy (HAM/TSP).

In this sample, this clonotype turned up many times. V usage is TRBV5-1 and J usage is TRBJ2-3, with 11 bases that match TRBD2. V lost 4 bases and J lost 5; bases outside the gene matches: 12. This CDR3 contains 17 residues. Germline CDR1 is SGHRS and CDR2 is YFSETQ. The CDR3 DNA reads as TGCGCCAGCAGCGAGGACGTAGCGGGGGGGGCGATAGATACGCAGTATTTT. It translates to CASSEDVAGGAIDTQYF.

This clonotype rates as medium-sized. This chain uses TRBV20-1 with TRBJ2-3; TRBD2 agrees at 7 bases. This CDR3 is 16 amino acids long. The V segment lost 0 bases and the J segment 8 bases; nucleotides outside the gene matches: 14. The germline V gene encodes CDR1 DFQATT and CDR2 SNEGSKA (reference sequence). The CDR3 nucleotides read TGCAGTGCTAGAGATCTCGTGGGGGGGGGTGCCCCTACGCAGTATTTT. It yields the protein CSARDLVGGGAPTQYF.

Ten or more counts support this clonotype. The rearrangement uses TRBV20-1 and TRBJ2-7; D is perhaps TRBD1 or TRBD2 (5 bases each). This CDR3 region has 12 residues. With 7 bases removed from V and 5 bases from J, the gap between germline ends came to 15 bases. Looked up from germline, CDR1 is DFQATT and CDR2 is SNEGSKA (reference sequence). The CDR3: CSGGRRWNEQYF. CDR3 nucleotides: TGCAGTGGGGGACGTCGGTGGAACGAGCAGTACTTC.

The rearrangement uses TRBV5-1 and TRBJ2-7; 7 bases match TRBD1. Germline V CDR1 and CDR2: SGHRS, YFSETQ. This CDR3 is 13 amino acids long. With V trimmed by 4 bases and J by 3 bases, 4 bases remained unmatched. CDR3 DNA: TGCGCCAGCAGCCCGACAGGGCTCTACGAGCAGTACTTC. Translation: CASSPTGLYEQYF.

This clonotype was detected ten times or more. The chain uses TRBV7-2 and TRBJ1-2; 8 bases fit TRBD1. The CDR3 covers 12 residues. J gave up 8 bases and V 6 bases, and 5 bases lay outside the gene matches. CDR1 is SGHTA and CDR2 is FQGNSA in the germline V gene. CDR3 in DNA: TGTGCCAGCAGTCGGGACAGGCGGGGCTACACCTTC. This codes for CASSRDRRGYTF.

This clonotype occurred many times. The chain uses TRBV5-1 and TRBJ1-1, with D maybe TRBD1 (6 bases). V lost 1 base and J lost 8, with 9 bases in between. The CDR3 extends over 12 amino acids. Germline V gene sequence: CDR1 SGHRS, CDR2 YFSETQ. DNA for the CDR3: TGCGCCAGCAGCTTGCAGGGGCTCGAAGCTTTCTTT. It yields the protein CASSLQGLEAFF.

This clonotype was seen ten or more times. The rearrangement uses TRBV5-1 and TRBJ2-1, with D possibly being TRBD1 (5 bases). The CDR3 spans 15 residues. With 0 bases removed from V and 2 bases from J, the gap between germline ends came to 9 bases. Germline CDR1 SGHRS, CDR2 YFSETQ. CDR3 residues: CASSLDAGPYNEQFF. The CDR3 DNA sequence: TGCGCCAGCAGCTTGGACGCAGGGCCCTACAATGAGCAGTTCTTC.

Of note for this clonotype: The conserved final phenylalanine or tryptophan is absent from the CDR3, which likely points to a read error. The chain links TRBV5-6 to TRBJ1-2; 9 bases match TRBD1. Trimming removed 1 base from V and 7 bases from J; junction bases left unmatched: 8. Germline V gene sequence: CDR1 SGHDT, CDR2 YYEEEE. This CDR3 spans 15 amino acids. CDR3 loop: CASSLYYRGQVGYTV. As DNA, the CDR3 is TGTGCCAGCAGCTTGTATTACAGGGGGCAGGTTGGCTACACCGTC.

This clonotype was detected ten times or more. V is TRBV20-1 and J is TRBJ2-4; TRBD2 aligns across 9 bases. Unmatched junction bases numbered 5, after V lost 6 bases and J lost 8 bases. Looked up from germline, CDR1 is DFQATT and CDR2 is SNEGSKA (reference sequence). This CDR3 has 12 residues. The CDR3 region is CSARLAADIQYF. The CDR3 region has the DNA TGCAGTGCCAGACTAGCGGCGGACATTCAGTACTTC.

This clonotype was recorded many times. The V and J genes are TRBV6-5 and TRBJ1-2; the D is unclear. The V end was cut by 5 bases, the J end by 7 bases, with 8 bases between. Germline CDR1 MNHEY, CDR2 SVGAGI. The CDR3 loop spans 11 amino acids. The CDR3 reads CASSGGGGYTF. The CDR3 DNA reads as TGTGCCAGCAGTGGAGGTGGTGGCTACACCTTC.

This clonotype was detected ten times or more. The chain has TRBV5-1 and TRBJ1-1; the match to TRBD1 covers 7 bases. Per germline, CDR1 SGHRS and CDR2 YFSETQ. V trimming: 0 bases; J trimming: 4 bases; junction bases outside the gene matches: 6. The CDR3 consists of 15 residues. CDR3: CASSLGAGGGTEAFF. The DNA of the CDR3 is TGCGCCAGCAGCTTGGGGGCAGGGGGAGGCACTGAAGCTTTCTTT.

This clonotype was detected many times. V and J are TRBV12-3 or TRBV12-4 and TRBJ2-3; D not certain. CDR3 size: 11 residues. The V gene lost 2 bases and the J gene lost 10 bases, with 7 bases spanning the gap. The CDR3 reads CASSLNRAQYF. DNA of the CDR3: TGTGCCAGCAGTTTAAATAGGGCGCAGTATTTT.

This clonotype showed up many times. This sequence joins TRBV20-1 and TRBJ1-1; D gene unclear. V was shortened by 1 base and J by 1 base, with 10 bases between the two germline ends. CDR3 size: 14 residues. The germline gives CDR1 DFQATT, CDR2 SNEGSKA (reference sequence). CDR3 residues: CSARGVLGNTEAFF. CDR3 bases: TGCAGTGCTAGAGGTGTCCTGGGGAACACTGAAGCTTTCTTT.

This clonotype was recorded many times. The rearrangement joins TRBV3-1 to TRBJ2-7; the D gene is possibly TRBD1 (5 bases). This CDR3 has 15 amino acids. Looked up from germline, CDR1 is LGHDT and CDR2 is YNNKEL (reference sequence). Trimming removed 3 bases from V and 2 bases from J, with 14 bases in between. The DNA of the CDR3 is TGTGCCAGCAGCCACAACCCACAGGCAACCTACGAGCAGTACTTC. Translating gives CASSHNPQATYEQYF.

This clonotype was seen many times. This chain links TRBV20-1 with TRBJ2-2, with a possible D match to TRBD2 (6 bases). The CDR3 is 15 residues long. Germline V gene sequence: CDR1 DFQATT, CDR2 SNEGSKA (reference sequence). V was clipped by 1 base and J by 3 bases, with 12 bases between them. The DNA of the CDR3 is TGCAGTGCTAGAGGGGCGGGGCGCGACACCGGGGAGCTGTTTTTT. Its translation: CSARGAGRDTGELFF.

This clonotype was observed many times. The rearrangement links TRBV12-3 or TRBV12-4 to TRBJ1-5; D unresolved. The V end lost 4 bases, the J end lost 0 bases, and 10 bases lay between the germline ends. This CDR3 is built from 15 residues. The CDR3 reads CASSSDGDSNQPQHF. The CDR3 DNA follows: TGTGCCAGCAGTTCGGACGGGGATAGCAATCAGCCCCAGCATTTT.

The rearrangement joins TRBV5-1 to TRBJ1-2; 7 bases align to TRBD1. V was pared by 4 bases and J by 10 bases, with 10 bases of the junction left unmatched. This CDR3 has 13 amino acids. The V gene's germline CDR1 is SGHRS and CDR2 YFSETQ. CDR3 in DNA: TGCGCCAGCAGCAACAGGGGTTTTAATGTCTACACCTTC. It yields the protein CASSNRGFNVYTF.

The table lists this clonotype with a few counts. A much larger clone sits a single nucleotide away, making a read error possible. The rearrangement joins TRBV4-1 to TRBJ1-1; no clear D gene. Germline V CDR1 and CDR2: MGHRA, YSYEKL. V lost 0 bases to trimming and J lost 3 bases, with 11 bases between them. The CDR3 is 15 residues long. The CDR3 loop is CASSQEVTRDTEAFF. DNA for the CDR3: TGCGCCAGCAGCCAAGAGGTGACAAGGGACACTGAAGCTTTCTTT.

This clonotype was counted at least ten times. The chain links TRBV20-1 to TRBJ2-1; the D is unclear. From germline, CDR1 is DFQATT and CDR2 SNEGSKA (reference sequence). The CDR3 covers 12 residues. Between the trimmed V and J ends, which lost 2 bases and 7 bases, there was a span of 9 bases. CDR3 bases: TGCAGTGCTAGAAGGGTGTGGAATGAGCAGTTCTTC. It is translated as CSARRVWNEQFF.

This sequence joins TRBV6-1 and TRBJ2-7; 7 nucleotides agree with TRBD1. Germline lookup yields CDR1 MNHNS and CDR2 SASEGT. With 5 bases clipped from V and 4 bases from J, the junction kept 2 bases outside the gene matches. The CDR3 sequence is 12 residues long. The CDR3 loop is CASSTGDYEQYF. The CDR3 coding sequence is TGTGCCAGCAGTACAGGGGATTACGAGCAGTACTTC.

The sample holds many counts of this clonotype. The chain uses TRBV20-1 and TRBJ2-3; 10 nucleotides match TRBD2. V trimming: 4 bases; J trimming: 8 bases; junction bases outside the gene matches: 12. The V gene's germline CDR1 is DFQATT and CDR2 SNEGSKA (reference sequence). CDR3 length: 15 amino acids. This chain's CDR3 is CSATPGLAAAVTQYF. CDR3 coding DNA: TGCAGTGCTACCCCAGGACTAGCGGCTGCCGTTACGCAGTATTTT.

On this clonotype: Sequence at one end of the junction differs from germline and may be a read error. The gene calls are TRBV20-1 and TRBJ1-1; D gene uncertain. Germline V gene sequence: CDR1 DFQATT, CDR2 SNEGSKA (reference sequence). CDR3 size: 11 residues. This chain's CDR3 is CSANSDTETFF. Written as DNA, the CDR3 is TGCAGTGCTAACTCCGACACTGAAACTTTCTTT.

This sequence joins TRBV10-1 and TRBJ1-2; D is possibly TRBD1 (6 bases). The CDR3 is 13 amino acids. Per germline, CDR1 WNHNN and CDR2 SYGVQD (reference sequence). The V and J ends lost 2 bases and 2 bases respectively, with 6 bases between them. This CDR3 is CASSEGTNYGYTF. DNA of the CDR3: TGCGCCAGCAGTGAGGGGACAAACTATGGCTACACCTTC.

The chain joins TRBV29-1 to TRBJ1-2, with D hard to call. The germline CDR1 and CDR2 sequences are SQVTM and ANQGSEA. This CDR3 has 10 residues. Deletions cut 3 bases from V and 8 bases from J, with 7 bases between. CDR3 coding DNA: TGCAGCGTTGAGGGGAAGGGCTACACCTTC. Translating it yields CSVEGKGYTF. Complete variable domain (other parts from reference TRBV29-1 and TRBJ1-2): SAVISQKPSRDICQRGTSLTIQCQVDSQVTMMFWYRQQPGQSLTLIATANQGSEATYESGFVIDKFPISRPNLTFSTLTVSNMSPEDSSIYLCSVEGKGYTFGSGTRLTVV.

This clonotype rates as medium-sized (0.01 to 0.1%). The CDR3 bases are TGCGCCAGCAGCTTCGACAGGGAGGATGGCTACACCTTC. Protein product: CASSFDREDGYTF. V and J are TRBV5-1 and TRBJ1-2; TRBD1 matches 7 bases. The V segment lost 2 bases and the J segment 6 bases; nucleotides outside the gene matches: 4. The CDR3 loop spans 13 amino acids. The germline CDR1 and CDR2 sequences are SGHRS and YFSETQ.

This clonotype was detected many times. V and J are TRBV6-5 and TRBJ2-1; D might be TRBD1 or TRBD2, each matching 5 bases. Trimming left V 7 bases short and J 2 bases short, with 12 bases between. Germline values: CDR1 MNHEY, CDR2 SVGAGI. This CDR3 region has 14 residues. The chain's CDR3 is CASTPGDPYNEQFF. The CDR3 DNA reads as TGTGCCAGCACCCCCGGGGACCCCTACAATGAGCAGTTCTTC.

This clonotype has a count of ten or more. The chain links TRBV6-5 to TRBJ1-3; D gene ambiguous. The V gene's germline CDR1 is MNHEY and CDR2 SVGAGI. CDR3 size: 18 residues. Trimming pared 0 bases from V and 0 bases from J, leaving 15 bases between. The CDR3 sequence is CASSYSVPSWGSGNTIYF. The CDR3 DNA reads as TGTGCCAGCAGTTACTCGGTCCCTTCCTGGGGCTCTGGAAACACCATATATTTT.

This clonotype was seen at least ten times. The genes are TRBV5-1 and TRBJ1-3; 7 bases map to TRBD1. After removal of 0 bases from V and 2 bases from J, the junction contained 8 bases not matched to a gene. The germline V gene has CDR1 SGHRS and CDR2 YFSETQ. The CDR3 runs 17 residues. The CDR3 loop is CASSLAGAGGTGNTIYF. The DNA for the CDR3 is TGCGCCAGCAGCTTGGCCGGCGCAGGGGGTACTGGAAACACCATATATTTT.

This clonotype was seen at least ten times. V is TRBV20-1 and J is TRBJ2-1, with D possibly TRBD1 on 5 matching bases. The CDR3 is 14 amino acids. Germline loops: CDR1 DFQATT, CDR2 SNEGSKA (reference sequence). Trimming stripped 0 bases from V and 2 bases from J, with 8 bases between. CDR3 amino acids: CSARDRVTYNEQFF. In DNA form, the CDR3 reads TGCAGTGCTAGAGACAGGGTCACCTACAATGAGCAGTTCTTC.

This clonotype was seen at least ten times. The gene calls are TRBV20-1 and TRBJ1-4; 10 nucleotides align to TRBD1. Trimming removed 5 bases from V and 8 bases from J; junction bases left unmatched: 8. CDR3 length: 14 residues. Germline-derived CDR1 and CDR2 are DFQATT and SNEGSKA (reference sequence). This CDR3 reads CSAGITGQGEKLFF. The CDR3 DNA follows: TGCAGTGCTGGAATCACGGGACAGGGGGAAAAACTGTTTTTT.

This clonotype was picked up many times. The V call is TRBV12-3 or TRBV12-4, the J call TRBJ1-2; perhaps TRBD1 as D (5 bases). This CDR3 contains 13 residues. V was clipped by 6 bases and J by 4 bases, with 12 bases between them. CDR3 DNA sequence: TGTGCCAGCAGGGGGGGATGGGGCTATGGCTACACCTTC. Protein: CASRGGWGYGYTF.